What follows is one TCR beta chain and its context. TCRdb's table, derived via immunoSEQ multiplex PCR, lists solely in-frame clones and lacks some. The table shows fewer than 350,000 clones, with about 91% occurring only once. The V end lost 7 bases, the J end lost 4 bases, and 10 bases lay between the germline ends. Germline lookup yields CDR1 MNHEY and CDR2 SVGAGI. The CDR3 covers 12 residues. This entry comes from a study of blood T cell repertoires in COVID-19. Study summary: Samples representing acute and convalescent COVID-19 were sourced from the United States, Italy and Spain.

The chain uses TRBV6-5 and TRBJ1-2; maybe TRBD1 (6 bases). The sequence was obtained from a woman younger than 45 with COVID-19, enrolled during active disease. Sequenced sample: peripheral blood. CDR3 bases: TGTGCCAGCACCTCGGACAGCTATGGCTACACCTTC. This codes for CASTSDSYGYTF.